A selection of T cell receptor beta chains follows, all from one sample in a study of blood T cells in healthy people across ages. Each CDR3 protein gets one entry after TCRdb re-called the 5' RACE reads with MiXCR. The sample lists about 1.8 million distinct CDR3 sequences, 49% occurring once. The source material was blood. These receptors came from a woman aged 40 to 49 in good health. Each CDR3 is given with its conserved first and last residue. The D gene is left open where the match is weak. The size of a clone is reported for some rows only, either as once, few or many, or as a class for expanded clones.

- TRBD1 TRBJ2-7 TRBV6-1 TGTGCCAGCAGTGAAAATCCGGGACAGATGTACGAGCAGTACTTC CASSENPGQMYEQYF
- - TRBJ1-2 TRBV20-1 TGCAGTGCTAGAGATCCCGACAGAGCCTATGGCTACACCTTC CSARDPDRAYGYTF
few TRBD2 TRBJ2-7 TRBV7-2 TGTGCCAGCAGCTTTGGACTAGCGGGGGGGAAGACCTACGAGCAGTACTTC CASSFGLAGGKTYEQYF
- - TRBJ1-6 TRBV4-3 TGCGCCAGCAGCAGCCGACGGTCAGGTTCACCCCTCCACTTT CASSSRRSGSPLHF
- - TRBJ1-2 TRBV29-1 TGCAGCGTTGAAATCAGGGAGGGTGGCTACACCTTC CSVEIREGGYTF
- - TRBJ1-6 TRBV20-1 TGCAGTGCTAAAGAGGAGCAGATACCTAATTCACCCCTCCACTTT CSAKEEQIPNSPLHF
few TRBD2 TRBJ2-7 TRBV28 TGTGCCAGCAGTTTCCTTAGCGGGGGCCGTGGTCCCAGCTCCTACGAGCAGTACTTC CASSFLSGGRGPSSYEQYF
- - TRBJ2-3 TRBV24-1 TGTGCCACCAGTGAGGCGCCCGCGGATACGCAGTATTTT CATSEAPADTQYF
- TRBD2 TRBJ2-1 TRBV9 TGTGCCAGCAGCGGGACTAGCGGGGGGGTTGAGCAGTTCTTC CASSGTSGGVEQFF
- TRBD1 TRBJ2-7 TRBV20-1 TGCAGTGCTCGTCGACAGGGCAGTAATTACGAGCAGTACTTC CSARRQGSNYEQYF
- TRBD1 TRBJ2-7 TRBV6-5 TGTGCCAGCAGTGACGACAGGGGGATAGTATACGAGCAGTACTTC CASSDDRGIVYEQYF
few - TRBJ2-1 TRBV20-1 TGCAGTGCTCTAACCTTACAGGGAAGCAATGAGCAGTTCTTC CSALTLQGSNEQFF
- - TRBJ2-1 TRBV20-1 TGCAGTGCCCCTCGCCGCGGGAATGAGCAGTTCTTC CSAPRRGNEQFF
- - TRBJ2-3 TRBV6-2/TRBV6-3 TGTGCCAGCAGTTACGGCCGGATTTGGGATACGCAGTATTTT CASSYGRIWDTQYF
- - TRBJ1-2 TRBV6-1 TGTGCCAGCAGATCAAAGACTACCGGGACGGATAACTATGGCTACACCTTC CASRSKTTGTDNYGYTF
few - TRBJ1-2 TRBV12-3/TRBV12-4 TGTGCCAGCACGTTTAACAGGGACCCCTATGGCTACACCTTC CASTFNRDPYGYTF
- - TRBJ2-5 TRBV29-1 TGCAGCGTTCGCGGGTCAGAGGGTGCTGAGACCCAGTACTTC CSVRGSEGAETQYF
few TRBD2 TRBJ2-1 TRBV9 TGTGCCAGCAGCGTAGAAGCGGGGACCTACAATGAGCAGTTCTTC CASSVEAGTYNEQFF
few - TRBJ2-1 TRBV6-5 TGTGCCAGCAGTTACTCCCCCGACAATGAGCAGTTCTTC CASSYSPDNEQFF
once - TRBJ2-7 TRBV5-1 TGCGCCAGCAGCGGGGGGGCCCGGTCGAACGAGCAGTACTTC CASSGGARSNEQYF
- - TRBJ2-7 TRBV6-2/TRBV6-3 TGTGCCAGCAGTTACTCGAACAGAGACCCCTACGAGCAGTACTTC CASSYSNRDPYEQYF
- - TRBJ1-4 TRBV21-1 TGTGCCAGCAGAGCAAGCGTGGGGGGCCAGAATCTTAATGAAAAACTGTTTTTT CASRASVGGQNLNEKLFF
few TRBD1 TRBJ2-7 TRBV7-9 TGTGCCGGGGCACAGGGGGGCTACGAGCAGTACTTC CAGAQGGYEQYF
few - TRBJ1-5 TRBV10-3 TGTGCCATCAGTGACCCGCAGGGCCATCAGCCCCAGCATTTT CAISDPQGHQPQHF
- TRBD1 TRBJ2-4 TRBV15 TGTGCCACCAGCAGAGGTCGACAGGGGAAAAACATTCAGTACTTC CATSRGRQGKNIQYF
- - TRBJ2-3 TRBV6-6 TGTGCCAGCAGTTACTCGAATGAGACAGGCACAGATACGCAGTATTTT CASSYSNETGTDTQYF
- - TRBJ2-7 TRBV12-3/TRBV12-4 TGTGCCAGCAGTCCCAAGGACAGTTACGAGCAGTACTTC CASSPKDSYEQYF
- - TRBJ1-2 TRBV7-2 TGTGCCAGCAGTTGGGCATCCGGGAATGGCTACACCTTC CASSWASGNGYTF
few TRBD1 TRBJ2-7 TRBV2 TGTGCCACCCGGGACAGCCCCTACGAGCAGTACTTC CATRDSPYEQYF
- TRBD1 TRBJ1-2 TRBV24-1 TGTGCCACCAGAGACGGGACAGCATCTAACTATGGCTACACCTTC CATRDGTASNYGYTF
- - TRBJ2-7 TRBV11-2 TGTGCCAGCAGATACATGGCGGTCTCCTACGAGCAGTACTTC CASRYMAVSYEQYF
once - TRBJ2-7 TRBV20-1 TGCAGTGCTAGAGATAAGTTAGGGCACTACGAGCAGTACTTC CSARDKLGHYEQYF
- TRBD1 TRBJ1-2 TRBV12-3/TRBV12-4 TGTGCCAGCACCTTAGACAGGGGGCTCTATGGCTACACCTTC CASTLDRGLYGYTF
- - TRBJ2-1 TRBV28 TGTGCCAGCAGTCCTGGGGGGACAAAATACAATGAGCAGTTCTTC CASSPGGTKYNEQFF
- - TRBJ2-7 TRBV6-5 TGTGCCAGCAGTTACGGTACGATGGGGCTGGGCTACGAGCAGTACTTC CASSYGTMGLGYEQYF
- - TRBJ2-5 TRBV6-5 TGTGCCAGCAGATTTGATACAGGGTTGTCTTCGGGTGAGCAGTACTTC CASRFDTGLSSGEQYF
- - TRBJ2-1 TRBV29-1 TGCAGCGTTGAACCACGAACCTACAATGAGCAGTTCTTC CSVEPRTYNEQFF
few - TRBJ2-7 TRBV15 TGTGCCACCAGCAGAGGGGGAATAACAGGGTTCAACGAGCAGTACTTC CATSRGGITGFNEQYF
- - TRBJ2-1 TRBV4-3 TGCGCCAGCAGCCAAGGGAAAGGAAGGGGGGGCCTGGGTGAGCAGTTCTTC CASSQGKGRGGLGEQFF
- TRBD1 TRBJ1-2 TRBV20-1 TGCAGTGCCATAGGGACAGGGTCGTCCTATGGCTACACCTTC CSAIGTGSSYGYTF
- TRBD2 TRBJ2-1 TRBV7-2 TGTGCCAGCAGCTTATCTCACGGGCTAGCGGGGGCGCATGAGCAGTTCTTC CASSLSHGLAGAHEQFF
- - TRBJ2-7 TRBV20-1 TGCAGTGCTAGAGATGGGCAGACCCTCTCCTACGAGCAGTACTTC CSARDGQTLSYEQYF
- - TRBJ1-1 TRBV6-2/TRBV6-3 TGTGCCAGCAGGAGAAACTTGAACACTGAAGCTTTCTTT CASRRNLNTEAFF
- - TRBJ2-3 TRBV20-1 TGCAGTGCTAGAGCTAGCAGGGCTACAGATACGCAGTATTTT CSARASRATDTQYF
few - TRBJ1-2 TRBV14 TGTGCCAGCAGCCAGTCAGGTGGAGGGAACTATGGCTACACCTTC CASSQSGGGNYGYTF
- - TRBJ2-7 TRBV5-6 TGTGCCAGCAGCACCCCGGGGGTAACCTACGAGCAGTACTTC CASSTPGVTYEQYF
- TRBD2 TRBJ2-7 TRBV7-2 TGTGCCAGCAGACCGACACTAGCGGGGGACTACGAGCAGTACTTC CASRPTLAGDYEQYF
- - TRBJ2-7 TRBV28 TGTGCCAGCAGTTCCGGGTCTCAGGTGTACGAGCAGTACTTC CASSSGSQVYEQYF
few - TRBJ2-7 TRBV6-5 TGTGCCAGCAGCTCCACCGTCGGGTGGACTTCCAACGAGCAGTACTTC CASSSTVGWTSNEQYF